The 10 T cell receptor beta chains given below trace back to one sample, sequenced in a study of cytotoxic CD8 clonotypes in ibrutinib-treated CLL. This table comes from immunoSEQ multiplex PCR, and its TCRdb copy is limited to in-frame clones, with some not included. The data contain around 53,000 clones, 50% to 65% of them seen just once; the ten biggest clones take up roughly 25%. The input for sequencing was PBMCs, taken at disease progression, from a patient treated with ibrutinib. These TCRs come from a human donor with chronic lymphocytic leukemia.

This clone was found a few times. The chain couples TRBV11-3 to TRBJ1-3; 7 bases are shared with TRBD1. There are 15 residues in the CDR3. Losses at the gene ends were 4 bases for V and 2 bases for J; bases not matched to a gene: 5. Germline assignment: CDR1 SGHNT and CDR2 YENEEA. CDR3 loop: CASSSSGGPGNTIYF. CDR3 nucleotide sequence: TGTGCCAGCAGCTCCTCAGGGGGTCCTGGAAACACCATATATTTT.

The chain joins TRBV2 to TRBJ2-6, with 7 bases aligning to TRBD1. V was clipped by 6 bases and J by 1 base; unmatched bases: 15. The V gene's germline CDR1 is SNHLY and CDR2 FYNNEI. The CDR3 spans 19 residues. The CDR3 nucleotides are TGTGCCAGCAGGCCCGGGACAGCCGTCAGCCGGTCTGGGGCCAACGTCCTGACTTTC. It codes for CASRPGTAVSRSGANVLTF.

CDR3 sequence: CASSLVASGGQEQYF. CDR3 bases: TGTGCCAGCAGTTTAGTTGCTAGCGGGGGGCAGGAGCAGTACTTC. The chain combines TRBV28 with TRBJ2-7; 11 bases align to TRBD2. CDR1 and CDR2 from the germline V gene are MDHEN and SYDVKM. The J segment lost 7 bases and the V segment lost 2 bases, leaving 7 bases of the junction unmatched. There are 15 residues in the CDR3.

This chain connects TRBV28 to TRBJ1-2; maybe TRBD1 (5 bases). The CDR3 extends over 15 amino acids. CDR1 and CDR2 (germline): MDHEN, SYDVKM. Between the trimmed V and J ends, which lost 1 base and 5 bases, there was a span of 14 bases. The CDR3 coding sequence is TGTGCCAGCAGTTTATCCCTGGGACTTTCGTATGGCTACACCTTC. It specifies CASSLSLGLSYGYTF.

This chain's CDR3 is CSVARGSTDTQYF. The CDR3 nucleotides read TGCAGCGTTGCTCGGGGGAGTACAGATACGCAGTATTTT. The chain recombines TRBV29-1 with TRBJ2-3, with D perhaps matching TRBD2 (6 bases). Germline CDR1 and CDR2: SQVTM and ANQGSEA. V was trimmed by 4 bases and J by 3 bases, leaving 11 bases between them. The CDR3 totals 13 residues.

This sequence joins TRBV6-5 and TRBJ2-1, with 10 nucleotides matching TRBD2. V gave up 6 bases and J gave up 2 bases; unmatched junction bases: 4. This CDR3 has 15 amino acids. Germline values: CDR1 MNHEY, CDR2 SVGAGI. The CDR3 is CASRAGTSAYNEQFF. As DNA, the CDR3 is TGTGCCAGCAGGGCCGGGACTAGCGCCTACAATGAGCAGTTCTTC.

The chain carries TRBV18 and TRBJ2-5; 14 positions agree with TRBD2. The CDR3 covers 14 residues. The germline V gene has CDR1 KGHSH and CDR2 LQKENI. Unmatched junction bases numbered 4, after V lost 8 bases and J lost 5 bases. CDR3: CASGGLAGAETQYF. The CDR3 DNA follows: TGTGCCAGCGGGGGACTAGCGGGAGCCGAGACCCAGTACTTC.

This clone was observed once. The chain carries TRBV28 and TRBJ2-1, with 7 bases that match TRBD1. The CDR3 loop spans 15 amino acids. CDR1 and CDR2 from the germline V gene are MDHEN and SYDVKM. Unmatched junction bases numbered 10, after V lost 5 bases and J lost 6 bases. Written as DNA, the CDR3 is TGTGCCAGCAGTCCCCGGGACAGAATTTTCAATGAGCAGTTCTTC. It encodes CASSPRDRIFNEQFF.

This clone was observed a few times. CDR3 sequence reads: CASSPPSGYSNQPQHF. DNA for the CDR3: TGTGCCAGCTCACCACCTTCTGGGTATAGCAATCAGCCCCAGCATTTT. This chain connects TRBV18 to TRBJ1-5, with no clear D. The length of the CDR3 is 16 residues. Trimming stripped 0 bases from V and 0 bases from J, with 9 bases between. Germline V lookup: CDR1 KGHSH, CDR2 LQKENI.

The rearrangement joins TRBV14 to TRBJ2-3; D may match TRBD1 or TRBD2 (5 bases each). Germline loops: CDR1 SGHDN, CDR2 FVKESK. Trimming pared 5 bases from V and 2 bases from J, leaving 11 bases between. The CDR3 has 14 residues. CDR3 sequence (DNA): TGTGCCAGCAGCAAGGGACGGCACACAGATACGCAGTATTTT. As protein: CASSKGRHTDTQYF.